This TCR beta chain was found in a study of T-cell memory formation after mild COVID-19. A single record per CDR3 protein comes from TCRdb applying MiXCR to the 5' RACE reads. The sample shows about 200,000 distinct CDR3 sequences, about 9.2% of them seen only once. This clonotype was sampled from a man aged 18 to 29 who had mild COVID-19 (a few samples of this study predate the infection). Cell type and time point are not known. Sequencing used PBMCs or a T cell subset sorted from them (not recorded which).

The CDR3 DNA reads TGTGCCAGCTCACCGGAGGGGGCCATTCTTGAGACCCAGTACTTC. This codes for CASSPEGAILETQYF. The V gene is TRBV18, the J gene TRBJ2-5; D is possibly TRBD1 (7 bases). The CDR3 is 15 residues long. V lost 3 bases, J lost 5 bases, and 16 bases lay in between. The V gene's germline CDR1 is KGHSH and CDR2 LQKENI.